The T cell receptor beta chain described here comes from a study of blood T cell repertoires in COVID-19. As for the study in general: The origin of the acute and convalescent COVID-19 samples was the United States, Italy and Spain. Sources were T cells, B-cell-depleted T cells, or PBMCs; the material itself was cDNA or gDNA.

In the authors' methods: The authors estimated nucleated cell counts from reference gene primer amplification. Libraries were prepared by immunoSEQ multiplex PCR; TCRdb keeps only in-frame clonotypes and omits some of them. V, J and clone size are taken as reported in that table, and D and trimming were inferred from the DNA itself. Of approximately 270,000 clones in the sample, around nine tenths were seen once. Sequencing used peripheral blood. This sequence originates from a man between 45 and 60 years old with acute or convalescent COVID-19.

CDR3 DNA: TGTGCCAGCAGCCGCGACCCAGGGGGCAGCAATCAGCCCCAGCATTTT. Protein product: CASSRDPGGSNQPQHF. The V and J genes are TRBV11-2 and TRBJ1-5; TRBD1 matches at 8 bases. The CDR3 is 16 residues long. V dropped 5 bases and J dropped 1; count of bases not matched to a gene: 7. CDR1 and CDR2 (germline): SGHAT, FQNNGV.